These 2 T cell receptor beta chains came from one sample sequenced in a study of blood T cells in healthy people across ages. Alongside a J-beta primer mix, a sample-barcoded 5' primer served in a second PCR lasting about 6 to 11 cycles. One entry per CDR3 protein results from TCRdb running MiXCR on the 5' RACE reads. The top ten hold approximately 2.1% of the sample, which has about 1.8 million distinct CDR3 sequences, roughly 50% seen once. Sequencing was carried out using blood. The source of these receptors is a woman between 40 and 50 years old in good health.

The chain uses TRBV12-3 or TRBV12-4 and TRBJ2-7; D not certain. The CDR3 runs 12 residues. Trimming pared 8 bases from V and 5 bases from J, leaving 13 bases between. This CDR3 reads CASGTSRNEQYF. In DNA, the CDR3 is TGTGCCAGCGGAACCTCGAGGAACGAGCAGTACTTC.

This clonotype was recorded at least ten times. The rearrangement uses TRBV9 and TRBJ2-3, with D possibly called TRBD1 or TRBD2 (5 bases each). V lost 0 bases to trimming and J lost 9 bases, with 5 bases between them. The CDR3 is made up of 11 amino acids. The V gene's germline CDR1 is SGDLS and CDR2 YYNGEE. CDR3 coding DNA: TGTGCCAGCAGCGTAGGGGGGACGCAGTATTTT. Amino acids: CASSVGGTQYF.